The entry below gives a single T cell receptor (beta chain) sequence along with its context. Data came from immunoSEQ multiplex PCR; TCRdb stores just in-frame clones and leaves some out. The sample shows about 170,000 clones, 85% to 90% of them seen only once. This sample stems from a study of T cell responses to AZD1222 COVID-19 vaccine. Germline V gene sequence: CDR1 LNHDA, CDR2 SQIVND (reference sequence). This CDR3 contains 13 residues. The V end was cut by 6 bases, the J end by 2 bases, with 10 bases between. This specimen consisted of peripheral blood, obtained on day 0 of AZD1222 vaccination. The chain uses TRBV19 and TRBJ1-1; D not certain. The sequence was obtained from an adult in good health. The CDR3 sequence is CASSPGGNTEAFF. The DNA for the CDR3 is TGTGCCAGTAGCCCCGGTGGAAACACTGAAGCTTTCTTT. Full variable domain (missing parts from reference TRBV19 and TRBJ1-1): DGGITQSPKYLFRKEGQNVTLSCEQNLNHDAMYWYRQDPGQGLRLIYYSQIVNDFQKGDIAEGYSVSREKKESFPLTVTSAQKNPTAFYLCASSPGGNTEAFFGQGTRLTVV.